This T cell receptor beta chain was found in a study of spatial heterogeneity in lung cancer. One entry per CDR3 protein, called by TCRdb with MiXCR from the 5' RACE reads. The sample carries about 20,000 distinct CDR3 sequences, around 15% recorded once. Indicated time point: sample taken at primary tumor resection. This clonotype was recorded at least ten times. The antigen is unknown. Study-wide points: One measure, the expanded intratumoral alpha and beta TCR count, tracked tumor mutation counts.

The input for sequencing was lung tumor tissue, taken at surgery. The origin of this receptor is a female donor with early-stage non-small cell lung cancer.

CDR3 nucleotide sequence: TGTGCCAGCAGCGAGGGGACTAGCGGGAGGGCCGGGGAGCTGTTTTTT. Its translation: CASSEGTSGRAGELFF. The chain couples TRBV9 to TRBJ2-2, with 16 bases lining up with TRBD2. Trimming at V came to 3 bases and at J to 6 bases, leaving 2 bases not matched to a gene. The CDR3 sequence is 16 residues long. CDR1 is SGDLS and CDR2 is YYNGEE in the germline V gene.